This TCR beta chain was captured in a study of blood T cell repertoires in COVID-19. Study at large: The United States, Italy and Spain were the sources of the acute and convalescent COVID-19 samples. T cells, B-cell-depleted T cells, or PBMCs provided the cDNA or gDNA that served as material.

CDR1 and CDR2 from the germline V gene are SQVTM and ANQGSEA. The V gene lost 2 bases and the J gene lost 3 bases, with 5 bases spanning the gap. The CDR3 is made up of 12 amino acids. Methods used by the authors: Amplification from reference gene primers served as the basis for estimated nucleated cell counts. Sequenced by immunoSEQ multiplex PCR; TCRdb stores in-frame clones only, minus some. V and J calls and clone size are copied from that table; D and trimming were computed from the DNA. The sample yields some 350,000 clones, approximately 91% seen once. The sample taken for sequencing was peripheral blood. The clonotype was recovered from a woman aged 70 to 79 with COVID-19, enrolled during active disease. V is TRBV29-1 and J is TRBJ1-3; the D is unclear. The CDR3 DNA reads TGCAGCGTTGAAAGGAGTGGAAACACCATATATTTT. Its protein is CSVERSGNTIYF.